This T cell receptor (beta chain) appears in the sequencing data of a study of cytomegalovirus exposure and HLA in healthy donors. A multiplex PCR was run with 60 Vbeta primers and 13 Jbeta primers. The protocol was immunoSEQ multiplex PCR, while the TCRdb copy is restricted to in-frame clones and leaves out a portion. The table shows about 120,000 clones, with approximately 75% occurring only once. This clone was seen just once. What it binds is unknown. This specimen includes other DNA sequences encoding the same CDR3. Regarding the study as a whole: Analyses of presence and absence presupposed an approximately uniform sequencing depth across donors. The study carried out a later analysis of TCR beta sequences. It associated 16,951 of them with specific HLA alleles at a false discovery rate of 0.05.

The TCR comes from a man in his forties or fifties in good health and CMV-seronegative. The sequenced material came from PBMCs.

CDR3 region: CASSRTGGNYGYTF. The CDR3 coding sequence is TGTGCCAGCAGTCGGACAGGGGGAAACTATGGCTACACCTTC. The rearrangement uses TRBV6-6 and TRBJ1-2; 10 bases line up with TRBD1. Germline V CDR1 and CDR2: MNHNY, SVGAGI (reference sequence). The V gene end was trimmed by 5 bases and the J gene end by 2 bases; junction bases not matched to a gene: 2. CDR3 length: 14 residues.